A single T cell receptor (beta chain) is shown here with its context. This sample is part of a study of OX40 agonist ivuxolimab in advanced cancers. Using immunoSEQ multiplex PCR, the repertoire was profiled, and TCRdb retains in-frame clones only, with some absent. The table includes about 41,000 clones, approximately 80% detected once. The length of the CDR3 is 12 residues. Germline V gives CDR1 SNHLY, CDR2 FYNNEI. Trimming removed 8 bases from V and 3 bases from J, with 11 bases in between. V and J are TRBV2 and TRBJ2-7, with D possibly matching TRBD2 (5 bases). This material consisted of CD4+ or CD8+ T cells sorted from blood, taken in a trial of the OX40 agonist ivuxolimab. The source of this sequence is an adult with an advanced solid tumor such as melanoma, head and neck, liver or kidney cancer. The CDR3, as DNA: TGTGCCAGCGGACTGACGGACTACGAGCAGTACTTC. This encodes CASGLTDYEQYF.